The 5 T cell receptor beta chains reported below all come from one sample, sequenced in a study of blood T cell repertoires in COVID-19. TCRdb's table, derived via immunoSEQ multiplex PCR, lists solely in-frame clones and lacks some. The sample records around 310,000 clones, around 89% being singletons. The sequencing input was PBMCs or T cells enriched from blood (not recorded which). These receptors came from a woman aged 35 to 49 who had recovered from COVID-19.

This rearrangement joins TRBV2 to TRBJ2-2; 8 bases line up with TRBD1. The germline V gene encodes CDR1 SNHLY and CDR2 FYNNEI. V shed 7 bases, J shed 5 bases, and the junction held 6 bases outside the gene matches. The length of the CDR3 is 14 residues. This chain's CDR3 is CASIEDRATGELFF. The CDR3 nucleotides are TGTGCCAGCATAGAGGACAGGGCTACCGGGGAGCTGTTTTTT. Based on the CDR3 plus reference TRBV2 and TRBJ2-2, the full variable domain is EPEVTQTPSHQVTQMGQEVILRCVPISNHLYFYWYRQILGQKVEFLVSFYNNEISEKSEIFDDQFSVERPDGSNFTLKIRSTKLEDSAMYFCASIEDRATGELFFGEGSRLTVL.

The genes are TRBV6-1 and TRBJ2-7; D call uncertain. Per the germline V gene, CDR1 is MNHNS and CDR2 is SASEGT. CDR3 length equals 15 residues. The ends were cut back, 0 bases at V and 1 base at J, with 10 bases in the middle. DNA for the CDR3: TGTGCCAGCAGTGAAGCGAGTGACACTTCCTACGAGCAGTACTTC. Translated, it gives CASSEASDTSYEQYF.

This clone was seen a few times. The chain combines TRBV14 with TRBJ2-1; D ambiguous. Trimming cost V 4 bases and J 10 bases, with 11 bases left between them. Germline CDR1 and CDR2: SGHDN and FVKESK. The CDR3 totals 12 residues. The CDR3 spells CASSPSSREQFF. DNA for the CDR3: TGTGCCAGCAGCCCTAGTTCGCGGGAGCAGTTCTTC.

This chain uses TRBV7-3 with TRBJ2-3; 12 positions match TRBD1. The length of the CDR3 is 16 residues. From germline, CDR1 is SGHTA and CDR2 FQGTGA. V lost 5 bases to trimming and J lost 4 bases; unmatched junction nucleotides: 7. CDR3 nucleotide sequence: TGTGCCAGCAGCCCTTGGGGGACAGGGGGCGCAGATACGCAGTATTTT. Its protein is CASSPWGTGGADTQYF.

The J gene is TRBJ2-3, the V gene TRBV11-2, with a tentative D call TRBD1 (7 bases). The V end lost 3 bases, the J end lost 1 base, and 14 bases lay between the germline ends. This CDR3 contains 16 residues. Germline assignment: CDR1 SGHAT and CDR2 FQNNGV. The CDR3 spells CASSFRGAHGTDTQYF. The CDR3 coding sequence is TGTGCCAGCAGCTTCAGGGGGGCACACGGCACAGATACGCAGTATTTT.